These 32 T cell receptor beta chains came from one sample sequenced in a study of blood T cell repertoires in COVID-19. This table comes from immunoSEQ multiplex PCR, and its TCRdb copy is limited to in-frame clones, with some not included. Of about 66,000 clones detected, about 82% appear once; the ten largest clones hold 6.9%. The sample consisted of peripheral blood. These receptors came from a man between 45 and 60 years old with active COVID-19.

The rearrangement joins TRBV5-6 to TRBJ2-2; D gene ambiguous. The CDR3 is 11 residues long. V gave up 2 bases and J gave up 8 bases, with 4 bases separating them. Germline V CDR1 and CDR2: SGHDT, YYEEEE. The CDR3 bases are TGTGCCAGCAGCTTCTATGGGGAGCTGTTTTTT. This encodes CASSFYGELFF. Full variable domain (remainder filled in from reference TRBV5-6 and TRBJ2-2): DAGVTQSPTHLIKTRGQQVTLRCSPKSGHDTVSWYQQALGQGPQFIFQYYEEEERQRGNFPDRFSGHQFPNYSSELNVNALLLGDSALYLCASSFYGELFFGEGSRLTVL.

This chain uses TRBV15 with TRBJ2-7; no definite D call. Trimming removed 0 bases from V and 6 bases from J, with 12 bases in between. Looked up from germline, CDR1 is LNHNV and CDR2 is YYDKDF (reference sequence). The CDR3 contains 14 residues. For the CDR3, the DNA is TGTGCCACCAGCAGAGATCTAACGCGAGGCGAGCAGTACTTC. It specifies CATSRDLTRGEQYF.

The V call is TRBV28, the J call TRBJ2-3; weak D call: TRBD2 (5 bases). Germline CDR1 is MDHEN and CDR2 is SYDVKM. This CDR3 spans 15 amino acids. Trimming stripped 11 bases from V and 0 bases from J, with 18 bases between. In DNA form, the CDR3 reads TGTGCCGGAACTTCTAGCAGAGCTAGCACAGATACGCAGTATTTT. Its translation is CAGTSSRASTDTQYF.

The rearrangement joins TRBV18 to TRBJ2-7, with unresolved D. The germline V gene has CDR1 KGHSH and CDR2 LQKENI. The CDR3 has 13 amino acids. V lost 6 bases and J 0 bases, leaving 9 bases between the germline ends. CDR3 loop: CASSPLSSYEQYV. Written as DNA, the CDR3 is TGTGCCAGCTCCCCGCTCAGCTCCTACGAGCAGTACGTC.

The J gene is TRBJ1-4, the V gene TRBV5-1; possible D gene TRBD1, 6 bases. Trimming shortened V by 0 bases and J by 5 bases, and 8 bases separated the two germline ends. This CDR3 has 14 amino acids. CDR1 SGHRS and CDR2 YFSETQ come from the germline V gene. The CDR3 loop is CASSLGRGNEKLFF. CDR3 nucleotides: TGCGCCAGCAGCTTGGGCAGGGGAAATGAAAAACTGTTTTTT.

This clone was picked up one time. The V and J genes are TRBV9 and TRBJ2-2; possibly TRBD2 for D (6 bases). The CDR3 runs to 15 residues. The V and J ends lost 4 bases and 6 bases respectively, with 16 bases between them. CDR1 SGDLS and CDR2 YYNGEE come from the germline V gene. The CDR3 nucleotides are TGTGCCAGCAGCACGGGACTGTTGGGGGCCGGGGAGCTGTTTTTT. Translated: CASSTGLLGAGELFF.

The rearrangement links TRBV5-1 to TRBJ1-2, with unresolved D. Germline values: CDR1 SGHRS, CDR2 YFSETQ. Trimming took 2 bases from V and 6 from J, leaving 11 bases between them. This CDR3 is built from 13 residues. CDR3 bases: TGCGCCAGCAGCTTTGAGGGAGTCGATGGCTACACCTTC. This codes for CASSFEGVDGYTF.

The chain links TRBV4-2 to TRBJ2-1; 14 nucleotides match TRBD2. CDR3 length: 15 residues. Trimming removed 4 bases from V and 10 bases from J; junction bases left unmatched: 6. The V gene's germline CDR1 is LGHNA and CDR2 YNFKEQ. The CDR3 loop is CASSPGLAGEVEQFF. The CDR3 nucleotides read TGTGCCAGCAGCCCGGGACTAGCGGGAGAGGTGGAGCAGTTCTTC.

CDR3 loop: CASSRAEGNTEAFF. For the CDR3, the DNA is TGTGCCAGCAGCCGAGCGGAGGGGAACACTGAAGCTTTCTTT. The chain combines TRBV3-1 (or the pseudogene TRBV3-2) with TRBJ1-1, with D uncertain. Deletions cut 4 bases from V and 1 base from J, with 10 bases between. The CDR3 has 14 amino acids. Germline-derived CDR1 and CDR2 are LGHDT and YNNKEL (reference sequence).

The CDR3 sequence is CASSLFIGGTDTQYF. As DNA, the CDR3 is TGTGCCAGCAGCTTATTTATCGGAGGCACAGATACGCAGTATTTT. This chain joins TRBV11-3 and TRBJ2-3; D call uncertain. With 2 bases removed from V and 1 base from J, the gap between germline ends came to 10 bases. CDR3 length equals 15 residues. Germline CDR1 is SGHNT and CDR2 is YENEEA.

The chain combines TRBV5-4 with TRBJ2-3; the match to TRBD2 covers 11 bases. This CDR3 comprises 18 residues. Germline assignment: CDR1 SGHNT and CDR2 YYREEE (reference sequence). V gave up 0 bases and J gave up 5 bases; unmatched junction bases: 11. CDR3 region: CASSLEYVAGGLGDTQYF. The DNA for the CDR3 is TGTGCCAGCAGCTTGGAGTATGTAGCGGGGGGGCTTGGAGATACGCAGTATTTT.

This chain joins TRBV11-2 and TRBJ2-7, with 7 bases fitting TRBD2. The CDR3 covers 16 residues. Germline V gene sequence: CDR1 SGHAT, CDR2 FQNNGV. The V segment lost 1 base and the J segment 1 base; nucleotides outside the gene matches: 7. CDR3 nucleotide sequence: TGTGCCAGCAGCTTAGTTGCAGCGGGACTTTCCTACGAGCAGTACTTC. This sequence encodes CASSLVAAGLSYEQYF.

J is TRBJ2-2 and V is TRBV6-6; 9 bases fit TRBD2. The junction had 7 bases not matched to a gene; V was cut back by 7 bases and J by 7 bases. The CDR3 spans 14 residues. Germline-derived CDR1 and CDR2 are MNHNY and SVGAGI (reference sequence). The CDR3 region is CASTLTSGYGELFF. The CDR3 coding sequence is TGTGCCAGCACCCTTACTAGCGGGTACGGGGAGCTGTTTTTT.

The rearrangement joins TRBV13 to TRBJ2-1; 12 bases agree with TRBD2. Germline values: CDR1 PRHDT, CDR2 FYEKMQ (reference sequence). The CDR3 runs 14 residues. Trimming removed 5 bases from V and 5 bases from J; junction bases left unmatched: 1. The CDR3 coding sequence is TGTGCCAGCAGCGGACTAGCGGGAAACAATGAGCAGTTCTTC. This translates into CASSGLAGNNEQFF.

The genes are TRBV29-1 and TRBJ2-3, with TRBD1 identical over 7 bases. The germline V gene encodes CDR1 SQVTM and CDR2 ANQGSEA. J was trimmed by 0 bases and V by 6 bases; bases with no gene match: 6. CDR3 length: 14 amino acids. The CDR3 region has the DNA TGCAGCGTCTGGGACAGATCTAGCACAGATACGCAGTATTTT. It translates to CSVWDRSSTDTQYF.

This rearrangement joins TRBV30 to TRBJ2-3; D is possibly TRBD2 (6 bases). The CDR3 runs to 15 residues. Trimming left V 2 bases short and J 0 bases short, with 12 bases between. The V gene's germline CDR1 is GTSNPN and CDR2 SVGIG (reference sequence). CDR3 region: CAWSLGGGSTDTQYF. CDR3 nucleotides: TGTGCCTGGAGTCTGGGAGGTGGGAGCACAGATACGCAGTATTTT.

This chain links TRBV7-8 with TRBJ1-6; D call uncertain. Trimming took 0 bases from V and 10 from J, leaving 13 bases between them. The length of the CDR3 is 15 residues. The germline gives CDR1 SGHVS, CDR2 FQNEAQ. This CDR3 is CASSLAGREGSPLHF. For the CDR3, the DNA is TGTGCCAGCAGCTTAGCAGGCCGCGAGGGATCACCCCTCCACTTT.

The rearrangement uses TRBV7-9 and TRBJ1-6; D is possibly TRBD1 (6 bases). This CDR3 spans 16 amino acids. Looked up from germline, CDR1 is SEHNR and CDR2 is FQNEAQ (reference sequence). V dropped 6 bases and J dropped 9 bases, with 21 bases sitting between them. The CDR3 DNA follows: TGTGCCAGCAGTTGGGACACAGGAAGTGGATCTTCACCCCTCCACTTT. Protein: CASSWDTGSGSSPLHF. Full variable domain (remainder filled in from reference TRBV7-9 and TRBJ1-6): DTGVSQNPRHKITKRGQNVTFRCDPISEHNRLYWYRQTLGQGPEFLTYFQNEAQLEKSRLLSDRFSAERPKGSFSTLEIQRTEQGDSAMYLCASSWDTGSGSSPLHFGNGTRLTVT.

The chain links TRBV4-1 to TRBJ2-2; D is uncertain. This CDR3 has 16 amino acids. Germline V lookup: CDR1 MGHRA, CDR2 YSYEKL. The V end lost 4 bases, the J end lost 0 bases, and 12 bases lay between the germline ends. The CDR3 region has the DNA TGCGCCAGCAGCCTAACTCAGGCAACGAACACCGGGGAGCTGTTTTTT. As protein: CASSLTQATNTGELFF.

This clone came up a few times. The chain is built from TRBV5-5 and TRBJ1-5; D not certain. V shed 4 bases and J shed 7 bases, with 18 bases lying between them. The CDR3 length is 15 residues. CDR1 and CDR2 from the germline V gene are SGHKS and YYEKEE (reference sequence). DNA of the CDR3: TGTGCCAGCAGCCAAATAACGAGGGAGAACCAGCCCCAGCATTTT. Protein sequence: CASSQITRENQPQHF.

CDR3 loop: CATSDLRGRWNEQFF. The CDR3 nucleotides are TGTGCCACCAGTGATTTGCGCGGGAGATGGAATGAGCAGTTCTTC. This chain connects TRBV24-1 to TRBJ2-1; 7 nucleotides line up with TRBD2. Germline V gene sequence: CDR1 KGHDR, CDR2 SFDVKD. CDR3 length: 15 residues. V shed 0 bases and J 7 bases; nucleotides not matched to a gene: 5.

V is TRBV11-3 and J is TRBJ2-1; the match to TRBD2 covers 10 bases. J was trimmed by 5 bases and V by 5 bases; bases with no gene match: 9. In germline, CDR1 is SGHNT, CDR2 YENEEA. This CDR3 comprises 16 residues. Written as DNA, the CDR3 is TGTGCCAGCAGCCCCGGAGCACTAGCGGGGCACAATGAGCAGTTCTTC. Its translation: CASSPGALAGHNEQFF.

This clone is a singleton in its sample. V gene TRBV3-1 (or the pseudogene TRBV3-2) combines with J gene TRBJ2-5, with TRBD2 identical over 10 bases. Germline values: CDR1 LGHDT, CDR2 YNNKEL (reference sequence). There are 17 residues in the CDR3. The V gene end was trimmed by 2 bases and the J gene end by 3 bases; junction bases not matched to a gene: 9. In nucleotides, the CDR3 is TGTGCCAGCAGCCAAACGGTTACTAGCGGGAATGAAGAGACCCAGTACTTC. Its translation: CASSQTVTSGNEETQYF.

CDR3 sequence: CASSLTENTEAFF. The CDR3 DNA is TGTGCCAGCTCACTGACAGAGAACACTGAAGCTTTCTTT. V gene TRBV18 combines with J gene TRBJ1-1, with D perhaps TRBD1 (5 bases). This CDR3 spans 13 amino acids. V was pared by 4 bases and J by 1 base, with 7 bases between. The germline CDR1 and CDR2 sequences are KGHSH and LQKENI.

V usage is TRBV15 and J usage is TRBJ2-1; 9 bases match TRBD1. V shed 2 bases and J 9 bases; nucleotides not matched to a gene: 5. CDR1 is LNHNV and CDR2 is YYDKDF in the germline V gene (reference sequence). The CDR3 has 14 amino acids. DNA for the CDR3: TGTGCCACCAGCAGACCTACAGGGGGCCTTGAGCAGTTCTTC. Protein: CATSRPTGGLEQFF. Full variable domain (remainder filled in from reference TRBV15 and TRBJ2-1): DAMVIQNPRYQVTQFGKPVTLSCSQTLNHNVMYWYQQKSSQAPKLLFHYYDKDFNNEADTPDNFQSRRPNTSFCFLDIRSPGLGDTAMYLCATSRPTGGLEQFFGPGTRLTVL.

In DNA form, the CDR3 reads TGTGCCAGCAGCTTCTCGGCCGGCGGGGGCTACACCTTC. It codes for CASSFSAGGGYTF. V is TRBV7-9 and J is TRBJ1-2; D call uncertain. CDR3 length: 13 amino acids. Trimming shortened V by 3 bases and J by 8 bases, and 13 bases separated the two germline ends. The germline CDR1 and CDR2 sequences are SEHNR and FQNEAQ (reference sequence).

CDR3 sequence (DNA): TGTGCCAGCAGCGTATCCCACCCCAGCGGGGGGGAGCTGTTTTTT. Translation gives CASSVSHPSGGELFF. The chain joins TRBV9 to TRBJ2-2; TRBD2 might be the D (6 bases). V was cut by 1 base and J by 8 bases, with 15 bases left in between. CDR1 SGDLS and CDR2 YYNGEE come from the germline V gene. The CDR3 loop spans 15 amino acids. The variable domain in full, with the rest retrieved from reference TRBV9 and TRBJ2-2, is DSGVTQTPKHLITATGQRVTLRCSPRSGDLSVYWYQQSLDQGLQFLIQYYNGEERAKGNILERFSAQQFPDLHSELNLSSLELGDSALYFCASSVSHPSGGELFFGEGSRLTVL.

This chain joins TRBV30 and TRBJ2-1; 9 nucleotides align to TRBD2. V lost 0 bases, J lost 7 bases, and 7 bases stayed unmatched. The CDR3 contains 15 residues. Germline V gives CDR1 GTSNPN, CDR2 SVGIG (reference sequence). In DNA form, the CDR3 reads TGTGCCTGGAGTGTAGGTAGCGGGAGAGGAAATGAGCAGTTCTTC. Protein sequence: CAWSVGSGRGNEQFF.

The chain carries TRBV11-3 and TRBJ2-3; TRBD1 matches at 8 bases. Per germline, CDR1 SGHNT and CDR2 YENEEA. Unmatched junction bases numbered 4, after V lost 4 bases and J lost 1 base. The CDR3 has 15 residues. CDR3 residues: CASSSTGDGTDTQYF. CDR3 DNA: TGTGCCAGCAGCTCGACAGGGGACGGCACAGATACGCAGTATTTT.

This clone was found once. CDR3 in amino acids: CASSLGRGASSGSSYEQYF. In DNA form, the CDR3 reads TGTGCCAGCAGCTTAGGCCGGGGGGCCTCGTCGGGTTCGAGCTACGAGCAGTACTTC. V gene TRBV11-2 combines with J gene TRBJ2-7; weak D call: TRBD2 (7 bases). Trimming cost V 1 base and J 3 bases, with 25 bases left between them. The CDR3 runs 19 residues. Germline V CDR1 and CDR2: SGHAT, FQNNGV.

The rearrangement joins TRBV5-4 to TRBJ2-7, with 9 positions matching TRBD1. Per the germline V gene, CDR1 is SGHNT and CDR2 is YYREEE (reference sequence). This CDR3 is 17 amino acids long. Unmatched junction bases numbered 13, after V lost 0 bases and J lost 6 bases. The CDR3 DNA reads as TGTGCCAGCAGCTTGGGGGGAAGAACAGGGGGCCCGGGCGAGCAGTACGTC. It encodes CASSLGGRTGGPGEQYV.

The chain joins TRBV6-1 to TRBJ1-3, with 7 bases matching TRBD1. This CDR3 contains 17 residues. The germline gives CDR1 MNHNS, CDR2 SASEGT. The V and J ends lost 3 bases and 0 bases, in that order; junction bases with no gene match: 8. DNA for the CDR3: TGTGCCAGCAGTGAGAGGGACAGACCAAGCTCTGGAAACACCATATATTTT. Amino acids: CASSERDRPSSGNTIYF.